The clone carrying this T cell receptor beta chain has ten or more counts. Its antigen is unidentified. RNA transcripts yielded amplified TCR beta CDR3 regions. HTBI primers drove first-round RT-PCR of the TCR CDR3. One entry per CDR3 protein results from TCRdb running MiXCR on the multiplex PCR reads. Of some 560,000 distinct CDR3 sequences listed, 13% to 15% are singletons. This sample was taken from a study of T cells in Graves' hyperthyroidism and ophthalmopathy. Study results and limitations: Blood samples included most of the expanded thyroid clonotypes exceeding 0.001.

The CDR3 sequence is 16 residues long. J gave up 1 base and V 7 bases, and 7 bases lay outside the gene matches. Newly diagnosed hyperthyroidism, duration under 2 months, in patients aged 18 to 65. Any patient presenting with uncontrolled infection, other autoimmune disease, pregnancy or lactation was left out. Material for sequencing was blood. The TCR was taken from a woman aged 40 to 49 with Graves' hyperthyroidism. The gene calls are TRBV12-3 or TRBV12-4 and TRBJ2-1; 10 bases match TRBD2. CDR3 residues: CASTPKTSGSYNEQFF. The CDR3 DNA follows: TGTGCCAGCACCCCCAAGACTAGCGGGTCCTACAATGAGCAGTTCTTC.